Shown below are 3 T cell receptor beta chains from a single sample sequenced in a study of control samples from healthy donors and cancer patients. TCRdb's table, derived via immunoSEQ multiplex PCR, lists solely in-frame clones and lacks some. Of about 89,000 clones listed, 70% to 90% are singletons. What was sequenced was blood. All receptors come from a woman between 40 and 50 years old in good health.

The chain joins TRBV6-6 to TRBJ1-2; 8 nucleotides match TRBD1. The CDR3 covers 15 residues. Unmatched junction bases numbered 14, after V lost 6 bases and J lost 8 bases. Germline-derived CDR1 and CDR2 are MNHNY and SVGAGI (reference sequence). The CDR3 DNA follows: TGTGCCAGCAGCTCCGTTCAGGGGGCCCCGGGAGGCTACACCTTC. This codes for CASSSVQGAPGGYTF.

V gene TRBV7-2 combines with J gene TRBJ1-3, with TRBD1 identical over 7 bases. The CDR3 runs 17 residues. V shed 0 bases, J shed 4 bases, and the junction held 9 bases outside the gene matches. Per germline, CDR1 SGHTA and CDR2 FQGNSA. CDR3 amino acids: CASSLAPGTGEGNTIYF. The CDR3 DNA sequence: TGTGCCAGCAGCTTAGCGCCCGGAACAGGGGAAGGAAACACCATATATTTT.

The rearrangement links TRBV29-1 to TRBJ2-2; D possibly uses TRBD1 or TRBD2 (5 bases each). The V end was cut by 7 bases, the J end by 5 bases, with 14 bases between. This CDR3 contains 13 residues. Germline V CDR1 and CDR2: SQVTM, ANQGSEA. The chain's CDR3 is CSGEGWATGELFF. Here the CDR3 DNA reads TGCAGCGGAGAGGGGTGGGCTACCGGGGAGCTGTTTTTT.